These 17 T cell receptor beta chains were sequenced from one sample in a study of T cell responses to AZD1222 COVID-19 vaccine. Clones were read by immunoSEQ multiplex PCR, and TCRdb kept only the in-frame ones, dropping some. This sample has fewer than 110,000 clones, with approximately 84% found just once. Here the sequenced sample was peripheral blood, taken on day 0 of AZD1222 vaccination. The receptors derive from an adult in good health.

V and J are TRBV19 and TRBJ2-7, with a tentative D call TRBD1 (6 bases). Germline CDR1 is LNHDA and CDR2 is SQIVND (reference sequence). V shed 7 bases and J shed 0 bases, with 13 bases lying between them. There are 14 residues in the CDR3. CDR3 region: CASKKGESSYEQYF. CDR3 DNA: TGTGCCAGTAAGAAGGGGGAGAGCTCCTACGAGCAGTACTTC.

This clone appeared a single time. The chain employs TRBV5-4 and TRBJ1-3; D uncertain. The germline V gene encodes CDR1 SGHNT and CDR2 YYREEE (reference sequence). The CDR3 is 12 residues long. V was clipped by 4 bases and J by 2 bases, with 4 bases between them. CDR3 sequence (DNA): TGTGCCAGCAGCGCGACTGGAAACACCATATATTTT. This gives the protein CASSATGNTIYF.

With respect to this clone: Germline and junction disagree at one end, which may indicate a read error. The CDR3 region is CASSQDRGRLIF. CDR3 bases: TGCGCCAGCAGCCAAGATCGCGGAAGACTGATCTTC. The chain has TRBV4-1 and TRBJ2-1, with unresolved D. The CDR3 is made up of 12 amino acids. CDR1 and CDR2 from the germline V gene are MGHRA and YSYEKL.

The chain combines TRBV3-1 (or the pseudogene TRBV3-2) with TRBJ1-3, with D possibly TRBD1 on 5 matching bases. The CDR3 has 14 amino acids. Germline CDR1 and CDR2: LGHDT and YNNKEL (reference sequence). The ends were cut back, 3 bases at V and 5 bases at J, with 11 bases in the middle. The CDR3 DNA reads as TGTGCCAGCAGCCAGGCGGGACGTCGAAACACCATATATTTT. Its protein product is CASSQAGRRNTIYF.

The V and J genes are TRBV5-1 and TRBJ1-3; 9 bases are a match to TRBD1. The CDR3 extends over 15 amino acids. The trim removed 2 bases at V and 2 bases at J, leaving 2 bases unmatched. The germline V gene has CDR1 SGHRS and CDR2 YFSETQ. CDR3 region: CASSLQGATGNTIYF. The CDR3 DNA is TGCGCCAGCAGCTTACAGGGGGCAACTGGAAACACCATATATTTT.

The genes are TRBV19 and TRBJ1-1; D gene unclear. Germline values: CDR1 LNHDA, CDR2 SQIVND (reference sequence). V lost 3 bases to trimming and J lost 3 bases, with 14 bases between them. This CDR3 spans 15 amino acids. As DNA, the CDR3 is TGTGCCAGTAGTATTAATTTAGGGTCTTACACTGAAGCTTTCTTT. Translating it yields CASSINLGSYTEAFF.

The chain combines TRBV15 with TRBJ2-6; D not certain. The CDR3 is 15 amino acids. Germline CDR1 reads LNHNV; CDR2 reads YYDKDF (reference sequence). Trimming took off 8 bases at V and 0 bases at J, with 11 bases between the two ends. CDR3 coding DNA: TGTGCCACCCAGGAGCTAGGCTCTGGGGCCAACGTCCTGACTTTC. Protein product: CATQELGSGANVLTF.

This clone was detected only once. This rearrangement joins TRBV6-5 to TRBJ2-1; 9 bases map to TRBD1. The CDR3 loop spans 14 amino acids. V shed 7 bases and J 2 bases; nucleotides not matched to a gene: 3. CDR1 is MNHEY and CDR2 is SVGAGI in the germline V gene. The CDR3 region has the DNA TGTGCCAGCAACAGGGGGCGAGCCTACAATGAGCAGTTCTTC. Its protein product is CASNRGRAYNEQFF.

The rearrangement joins TRBV11-3 to TRBJ2-7; D not certain. V gave up 5 bases and J gave up 3 bases, with 11 bases separating them. Germline CDR1 SGHNT, CDR2 YENEEA. This CDR3 is built from 13 residues. CDR3 DNA sequence: TGTGCCAGCAGCCCCAGGCCCGGCTACGAGCAGTACTTC. The encoded protein is CASSPRPGYEQYF.

The CDR3 coding sequence is TGTGCCAGCAGCCCTGGACTAGCGTCCTACAATGAGCAGTTCTTC. This translates into CASSPGLASYNEQFF. This sequence joins TRBV7-9 and TRBJ2-1; TRBD2 matches 9 bases. The CDR3 loop spans 15 amino acids. J lost 1 base, V lost 5 bases, and 3 bases had no gene match. From germline, CDR1 is SEHNR and CDR2 FQNEAQ (reference sequence).

This chain joins TRBV5-6 and TRBJ2-3, with D possibly TRBD2 on 5 matching bases. V was trimmed by 2 bases and J by 0 bases, leaving 10 bases between them. The CDR3 is 15 amino acids. Germline loops: CDR1 SGHDT, CDR2 YYEEEE. The CDR3 coding sequence is TGTGCCAGCAGCTTAGAGGGAAGGAGCACAGATACGCAGTATTTT. Translation gives CASSLEGRSTDTQYF.

The chain is built from TRBV9 and TRBJ2-7; D possibly matches TRBD1 or TRBD2 (5 bases each). The CDR3 is 13 amino acids. V was clipped by 4 bases and J by 1 base, with 9 bases between them. The germline CDR1 and CDR2 sequences are SGDLS and YYNGEE. This CDR3 is CASSPGPSYEQYF. The CDR3 DNA sequence: TGTGCCAGCAGCCCGGGACCGTCCTACGAGCAGTACTTC.

The chain links TRBV7-3 to TRBJ2-5; 8 nucleotides align to TRBD2. Germline lookup yields CDR1 SGHTA and CDR2 FQGTGA. V dropped 3 bases and J dropped 1; count of bases not matched to a gene: 4. This CDR3 comprises 15 residues. Here the CDR3 reads CASSLRLASQETQYF. CDR3 in DNA: TGTGCCAGCAGCTTGAGACTAGCGTCCCAAGAGACCCAGTACTTC.

The chain combines TRBV13 with TRBJ2-5, with D tentatively TRBD1 or TRBD2 (5 bases each). Trimming shortened V by 5 bases and J by 5 bases, and 15 bases separated the two germline ends. Germline V gene lookup returns CDR1 PRHDT and CDR2 FYEKMQ (reference sequence). The CDR3 runs 14 residues. The CDR3 is CASSRDPGVETQYF. The CDR3 region has the DNA TGTGCCAGCAGCCGGGACCCCGGGGTGGAGACCCAGTACTTC.

The CDR3 DNA sequence: TGCGCCAGCGGCCAGGACGAGGGTCGGTACAATGAGCAGTTCTTC. Encoded protein: CASGQDEGRYNEQFF. The chain couples TRBV5-1 to TRBJ2-1, with D perhaps matching TRBD2 (5 bases). V was pared by 7 bases and J by 4 bases, with 18 bases between. CDR3 length equals 15 residues. The V gene's germline CDR1 is SGHRS and CDR2 YFSETQ.

The J gene is TRBJ1-4, the V gene TRBV15; D perhaps matches TRBD1 (5 bases). This CDR3 is built from 17 residues. V lost 5 bases to trimming and J lost 4 bases, with 20 bases between them. CDR1 is LNHNV and CDR2 is YYDKDF in the germline V gene (reference sequence). The CDR3 loop reads CATSPLWPRQSNEKLFF. CDR3 in DNA: TGTGCCACCAGCCCCCTATGGCCCAGACAGAGTAATGAAAAACTGTTTTTT.

The chain combines TRBV27 with TRBJ1-2, with D possibly TRBD1 on 6 matching bases. The CDR3 extends over 15 amino acids. The ends were cut back, 3 bases at V and 6 bases at J, with 17 bases in the middle. Germline V lookup: CDR1 MNHEY, CDR2 SMNVEV (reference sequence). CDR3: CASSLAGGEDDGYTF. CDR3 nucleotides: TGTGCCAGCAGTTTGGCGGGGGGCGAAGATGATGGCTACACCTTC.